This TCR beta chain came from a study of cytomegalovirus exposure and HLA in healthy donors. This clone was seen a few times. What it binds is unknown. Germline trimming cut 6 bases from V and 4 bases from J; bases unmatched to any gene: 10. This CDR3 has 15 amino acids. CDR1 is MNHEY and CDR2 is SVGAGI in the germline V gene. Study-wide results and caveats: The finding came from a later analysis; first-cohort TCR clusters tended to co-occur in the 110 or so validation repertoires.

Repertoires were generated with immunoSEQ multiplex PCR, while TCRdb's copy carries only in-frame clones and drops some. The table includes more than 75,000 clones, around 92% detected once. Sequencing was carried out using PBMCs. The genes are TRBV6-5 and TRBJ2-7, with TRBD1 identical over 9 bases. The source of this sequence is a man aged 18 to 29 in good health and CMV-seronegative. CDR3 in DNA: TGTGCCAGCAGCCCCAGGGGGACAGGGATTTACGAGCAGTACTTC. This codes for CASSPRGTGIYEQYF.